Following are 25 T cell receptor beta chains from one sample sequenced in a study of cytomegalovirus exposure and HLA in healthy donors. PCR was performed using 60 Vbeta and 13 Jbeta primers. Assay: immunoSEQ multiplex PCR; the TCRdb copy retains only in-frame clones and omits some. The sample holds 150,000 to 200,000 clones; about four fifths are singletons and the top ten take 4% to 5%. Material for sequencing was PBMCs. Receptor source: a woman between 18 and 29 years old in good health and CMV-seropositive.

The chain recombines TRBV11-3 with TRBJ2-2, with TRBD1 identical over 7 bases. The CDR3 has 14 amino acids. J lost 7 bases, V lost 5 bases, and 7 bases had no gene match. From germline, CDR1 is SGHNT and CDR2 YENEEA. CDR3 region: CASSVNRGNGELFF. CDR3 sequence (DNA): TGTGCCAGCAGCGTGAACAGGGGCAACGGGGAGCTGTTTTTT.

The rearrangement joins TRBV28 to TRBJ1-2; D is uncertain. The CDR3 runs 14 residues. Trimming took off 5 bases at V and 8 bases at J, with 18 bases between the two ends. Germline loops: CDR1 MDHEN, CDR2 SYDVKM. The CDR3 nucleotides read TGTGCCAGCAGTCTACCGAAGGCTAGGAACGGCTACACCTTC. The encoded protein is CASSLPKARNGYTF.

The V call is TRBV6-1, the J call TRBJ2-5; maybe TRBD2 (6 bases). Trimming cost V 0 bases and J 5 bases, with 13 bases left between them. The germline CDR1 and CDR2 sequences are MNHNS and SASEGT. CDR3 size: 15 residues. This chain's CDR3 is CASSEARGLPETQYF. The CDR3 DNA sequence: TGTGCCAGCAGTGAAGCGCGTGGACTACCGGAGACCCAGTACTTC.

This chain connects TRBV7-9 to TRBJ2-1; 15 nucleotides match TRBD2. This CDR3 is 15 amino acids long. Trimming removed 5 bases from V and 8 bases from J; junction bases left unmatched: 4. Germline V lookup: CDR1 SEHNR, CDR2 FQNEAQ (reference sequence). CDR3 bases: TGTGCCAGCAGCCGGACTAGCGGGGGGGCCGATGAGCAGTTCTTC. Its translation is CASSRTSGGADEQFF.

CDR3 sequence (DNA): TGCGCCAGCAGCCTCCGGGGTAGACTCTACGAGCAGTACTTC. Translated: CASSLRGRLYEQYF. The chain links TRBV5-1 to TRBJ2-7; D is perhaps TRBD2 (5 bases). The CDR3 sequence is 14 residues long. Germline CDR1 and CDR2: SGHRS and YFSETQ. The V end lost 4 bases, the J end lost 3 bases, and 14 bases lay between the germline ends. Full variable domain (remainder filled in from reference TRBV5-1 and TRBJ2-7): KAGVTQTPRYLIKTRGQQVTLSCSPISGHRSVSWYQQTPGQGLQFLFEYFSETQRNKGNFPGRFSGRQFSNSRSEMNVSTLELGDSALYLCASSLRGRLYEQYFGPGTRLTVT.

The chain is built from TRBV29-1 and TRBJ1-3; TRBD1 aligns across 8 bases. J gave up 5 bases and V 5 bases, and 11 bases lay outside the gene matches. CDR1 and CDR2 (germline): SQVTM, ANQGSEA. The CDR3 length is 15 residues. The CDR3, as DNA: TGCAGCGTTACCACAGGACAGGGATTACGAAACACCATATATTTT. It yields the protein CSVTTGQGLRNTIYF.

V usage is TRBV15 and J usage is TRBJ2-1; 10 bases are a match to TRBD2. Germline lookup yields CDR1 LNHNV and CDR2 YYDKDF (reference sequence). V lost 0 bases, J lost 9 bases, and 8 bases stayed unmatched. CDR3 length equals 16 residues. This CDR3 reads CATSRDRSGGGSEQFF. The CDR3 nucleotides are TGTGCCACCAGCAGAGATCGGAGCGGGGGGGGCAGTGAGCAGTTCTTC.

The rearrangement links TRBV4-2 to TRBJ2-7, with 9 bases lining up with TRBD1. Germline CDR1 and CDR2: LGHNA and YNFKEQ. The CDR3 has 17 amino acids. Trimming removed 0 bases from V and 3 bases from J; junction bases left unmatched: 9. DNA for the CDR3: TGTGCCAGCAGCCAAGAAGCAGTGGGACAGGGCTACTACGAGCAGTACTTC. Residues: CASSQEAVGQGYYEQYF.

The rearrangement joins TRBV19 to TRBJ1-1, with D maybe TRBD1 (5 bases). The ends were cut back, 8 bases at V and 2 bases at J, with 15 bases in the middle. CDR1 LNHDA and CDR2 SQIVND come from the germline V gene (reference sequence). This CDR3 is built from 14 residues. The chain's CDR3 is CASSGLLSNTEAFF. In DNA, the CDR3 is TGTGCCAGTTCGGGACTCTTAAGCAACACTGAAGCTTTCTTT. Together with reference TRBV19 and TRBJ1-1, the CDR3 gives the full variable domain: DGGITQSPKYLFRKEGQNVTLSCEQNLNHDAMYWYRQDPGQGLRLIYYSQIVNDFQKGDIAEGYSVSREKKESFPLTVTSAQKNPTAFYLCASSGLLSNTEAFFGQGTRLTVV.

This chain links TRBV10-1 with TRBJ1-5; D may be TRBD1 (5 bases). The CDR3 contains 15 residues. The V end was cut by 0 bases, the J end by 5 bases, with 11 bases between. In germline, CDR1 is WNHNN, CDR2 SYGVQD (reference sequence). DNA for the CDR3: TGCGCCAGCAGTGAGTCGCGGCGGGGGGATCAGCCCCAGCATTTT. Its translation: CASSESRRGDQPQHF.

Note on this clone: Other DNA sequences in the sample encode the same CDR3. The chain joins TRBV27 to TRBJ1-5; D not resolved. CDR3 length equals 12 residues. V gave up 4 bases and J gave up 6 bases, with 7 bases separating them. Germline CDR1 and CDR2: MNHEY and SMNVEV (reference sequence). The CDR3 nucleotides are TGTGCCAGCAGTTCTGCAGGTCAGCCCCAGCATTTT. Translating it yields CASSSAGQPQHF.

The rearrangement links TRBV13 to TRBJ1-6; 9 bases are a match to TRBD1. Germline CDR1 PRHDT, CDR2 FYEKMQ (reference sequence). The CDR3 loop spans 17 amino acids. V shed 0 bases and J 7 bases; nucleotides not matched to a gene: 7. In DNA, the CDR3 is TGTGCCAGCAGCTTAGGGAACACAGGGGGCTTCAATTCACCCCTCCACTTT. It yields the protein CASSLGNTGGFNSPLHF. The full variable domain, completed using reference TRBV13 and TRBJ1-6, is AAGVIQSPRHLIKEKRETATLKCYPIPRHDTVYWYQQGPGQDPQFLISFYEKMQSDKGSIPDRFSAQQFSDYHSELNMSSLELGDSALYFCASSLGNTGGFNSPLHFGNGTRLTVT.

The chain combines TRBV7-9 with TRBJ1-4; the D is unclear. Germline V gene data show CDR1 as SEHNR and CDR2 as FQNEAQ (reference sequence). The V end was cut by 4 bases, the J end by 5 bases, with 14 bases between. The CDR3 runs 15 residues. CDR3 sequence reads: CASSSGGMENEKLFF. CDR3 sequence (DNA): TGTGCCAGCAGCTCCGGTGGTATGGAGAATGAAAAACTGTTTTTT.

The chain recombines TRBV30 with TRBJ2-2; 14 positions match TRBD2. Per the germline V gene, CDR1 is GTSNPN and CDR2 is SVGIG (reference sequence). This CDR3 is 15 amino acids long. The CDR3 region is CARTTSGGETGELFF. The CDR3 DNA reads as TGTGCTCGGACGACTAGCGGGGGGGAAACCGGGGAGCTGTTTTTT. Full variable domain (missing parts from reference TRBV30 and TRBJ2-2): SQTIHQWPATLVQPVGSPLSLECTVEGTSNPNLYWYRQAAGRGLQLLFYSVGIGQISSEVPQNLSASRPQDRQFILSSKKLLLSDSGFYLCARTTSGGETGELFFGEGSRLTVL.

The chain is built from TRBV29-1 and TRBJ2-2; 7 positions match TRBD1. V gave up 6 bases and J gave up 0 bases; unmatched junction bases: 4. The CDR3 covers 14 residues. Germline values: CDR1 SQVTM, CDR2 ANQGSEA. The CDR3 loop is CSVAGTANTGELFF. CDR3 nucleotide sequence: TGCAGCGTGGCCGGGACAGCGAACACCGGGGAGCTGTTTTTT.

This rearrangement joins TRBV25-1 to TRBJ1-4; D possibly corresponds to TRBD1 (5 bases). The CDR3 is made up of 15 amino acids. Germline V lookup: CDR1 MGHDK, CDR2 SYGVNS. V lost 6 bases, J lost 0 bases, and 11 bases lay in between. CDR3: CASSRQIATNEKLFF. CDR3 DNA: TGTGCCAGCAGCCGACAGATTGCAACTAATGAAAAACTGTTTTTT. Based on the CDR3 plus reference TRBV25-1 and TRBJ1-4, the full variable domain is EADIYQTPRYLVIGTGKKITLECSQTMGHDKMYWYQQDPGMELHLIHYSYGVNSTEKGDLSSESTVSRIRTEHFPLTLESARPSHTSQYLCASSRQIATNEKLFFGSGTQLSVL.

The V and J genes are TRBV2 and TRBJ2-7, with TRBD1 matching 7 bases. Germline V gene data show CDR1 as SNHLY and CDR2 as FYNNEI. This CDR3 comprises 15 residues. V shed 6 bases, J shed 6 bases, and the junction held 14 bases outside the gene matches. The CDR3 region has the DNA TGTGCCAGCAGGAGTCAGACGACAGGGTTCGGCGAGCAGTACTTC. The encoded protein is CASRSQTTGFGEQYF.

The J gene is TRBJ2-1, the V gene TRBV11-3, with D perhaps matching TRBD1 (5 bases). This CDR3 spans 17 amino acids. V lost 5 bases to trimming and J lost 0 bases, with 17 bases between them. Germline assignment: CDR1 SGHNT and CDR2 YENEEA. CDR3 DNA sequence: TGTGCCAGCAGCCACTACCCACAGGAGAGCTCCTACAATGAGCAGTTCTTC. Its translation: CASSHYPQESSYNEQFF.

The V gene is TRBV6-5, the J gene TRBJ2-7, with 11 nucleotides matching TRBD1. The V and J ends lost 8 bases and 6 bases, in that order; junction bases with no gene match: 9. From germline, CDR1 is MNHEY and CDR2 SVGAGI. The CDR3 covers 14 residues. The CDR3: CASRTPGQGGEQYF. The CDR3 nucleotides are TGTGCCAGCCGTACCCCGGGACAGGGGGGCGAGCAGTACTTC.

The chain recombines TRBV5-1 with TRBJ2-5, with D uncertain. Trimming took off 4 bases at V and 2 bases at J, with 18 bases between the two ends. The CDR3 covers 16 residues. The V gene's germline CDR1 is SGHRS and CDR2 YFSETQ. CDR3 coding DNA: TGCGCCAGCAGCCCCCTCATATCTGGAGCTCAAGAGACCCAGTACTTC. Residues: CASSPLISGAQETQYF.

This chain connects TRBV6-5 to TRBJ2-7; 10 positions match TRBD2. The CDR3 has 15 residues. V trimming: 5 bases; J trimming: 3 bases; junction bases outside the gene matches: 7. Germline V lookup: CDR1 MNHEY, CDR2 SVGAGI. The CDR3 DNA follows: TGTGCCAGCAGTCGTAGCGGGGGGCCTAGCTACGAGCAGTACTTC. Translation gives CASSRSGGPSYEQYF.

This clone showed up just once. The chain carries TRBV27 and TRBJ2-7; 8 positions agree with TRBD1. The CDR3 has 13 amino acids. Germline V gene sequence: CDR1 MNHEY, CDR2 SMNVEV (reference sequence). J gave up 9 bases and V 5 bases, and 9 bases lay outside the gene matches. The CDR3, as DNA: TGTGCCAGCAGTACAGGGGGAGTAGTATGGCAGTACTTC. This codes for CASSTGGVVWQYF.

The chain employs TRBV10-3 and TRBJ2-2; a possible D gene is TRBD1 (6 bases). This CDR3 region has 16 residues. Trimming pared 0 bases from V and 4 bases from J, leaving 12 bases between. Looked up from germline, CDR1 is ENHRY and CDR2 is SYGVKD. In DNA, the CDR3 is TGTGCCATCAGTGAGTCAGCCGGGACACGCACCGGGGAGCTGTTTTTT. This encodes CAISESAGTRTGELFF.

The chain has TRBV5-1 and TRBJ1-1; 7 bases map to TRBD1. CDR3 length: 15 residues. Germline CDR1 reads SGHRS; CDR2 reads YFSETQ. After removal of 4 bases from V and 7 bases from J, the junction contained 13 bases not matched to a gene. The DNA for the CDR3 is TGCGCCAGCAGCGCCGGACAGGCGGGATCTAGTGAAGCTTTCTTT. Translated: CASSAGQAGSSEAFF.

The chain joins TRBV7-6 to TRBJ2-5; 8 positions agree with TRBD2. J was trimmed by 4 bases and V by 3 bases; bases with no gene match: 4. This CDR3 has 14 residues. Germline V lookup: CDR1 SGHVS, CDR2 FNYEAQ. This chain's CDR3 is CASSFGTRGETQYF. DNA of the CDR3: TGTGCCAGCAGCTTCGGGACTAGAGGAGAGACCCAGTACTTC.